This entry lists 21 T cell receptor beta chains sequenced from one sample in a study of blood T cell repertoires in COVID-19. Sequencing used immunoSEQ multiplex PCR; TCRdb keeps in-frame clones, though not all of them. The sample has about 250,000 clones; 86% are singletons. The specimen was PBMCs or T cells enriched from blood (not recorded which). These receptors originate from a man aged 40-50 years who had recovered from COVID-19.

J is TRBJ2-3 and V is TRBV9; tentatively, D is TRBD1 (6 bases). The CDR3 runs 16 residues. CDR1 and CDR2 (germline): SGDLS, YYNGEE. V lost 3 bases, J lost 2 bases, and 16 bases lay in between. The CDR3 spells CASSAPPRGYTDTQYF. The CDR3 nucleotides read TGTGCCAGCAGCGCCCCCCCAAGGGGGTACACAGATACGCAGTATTTT.

The chain links TRBV19 to TRBJ1-1; 7 bases are shared with TRBD1. Germline CDR1 reads LNHDA; CDR2 reads SQIVND (reference sequence). This CDR3 contains 14 residues. The V gene end was trimmed by 2 bases and the J gene end by 3 bases; junction bases not matched to a gene: 3. DNA for the CDR3: TGTGCCAGTAGTATAACAGGGGAGGACACTGAAGCTTTCTTT. Its translation: CASSITGEDTEAFF. The variable domain in full, completed from reference TRBV19 and TRBJ1-1, reads DGGITQSPKYLFRKEGQNVTLSCEQNLNHDAMYWYRQDPGQGLRLIYYSQIVNDFQKGDIAEGYSVSREKKESFPLTVTSAQKNPTAFYLCASSITGEDTEAFFGQGTRLTVV.

J is TRBJ2-7 and V is TRBV24-1; D unresolved. Germline CDR1 is KGHDR and CDR2 is SFDVKD. The CDR3 runs to 12 residues. Trimming pared 4 bases from V and 1 base from J, leaving 4 bases between. The chain's CDR3 is CATSDPSYEQYF. In DNA form, the CDR3 reads TGTGCCACCAGTGACCCGTCCTACGAGCAGTACTTC.

The chain recombines TRBV9 with TRBJ2-1; 8 positions match TRBD1. V shed 0 bases, J shed 7 bases, and the junction held 9 bases outside the gene matches. Germline V gives CDR1 SGDLS, CDR2 YYNGEE. The CDR3 runs to 16 residues. CDR3 residues: CASSVVMAGGRNEQFF. DNA of the CDR3: TGTGCCAGCAGCGTAGTGATGGCAGGGGGCAGGAATGAGCAGTTCTTC.

This clone was counted a single time. Within the sample, other DNA sequences also encode this same CDR3. The chain recombines TRBV5-4 with TRBJ2-1; TRBD2 might be the D (5 bases). The V gene's germline CDR1 is SGHNT and CDR2 YYREEE (reference sequence). The V end lost 2 bases, the J end lost 1 base, and 10 bases lay between the germline ends. The length of the CDR3 is 15 residues. The CDR3 reads CASSFKRESYNEQFF. For the CDR3, the DNA is TGTGCCAGCAGCTTCAAAAGGGAGTCCTACAATGAGCAGTTCTTC.

The chain uses TRBV7-2 and TRBJ2-1, with D unclear. Germline-derived CDR1 and CDR2 are SGHTA and FQGNSA. Deletions cut 4 bases from V and 10 bases from J, with 11 bases between. The CDR3 length is 12 residues. CDR3 sequence (DNA): TGTGCCAGCAGCTCGGGTCGATTGGAGCAGTTCTTC. It specifies CASSSGRLEQFF.

The V gene is TRBV5-1, the J gene TRBJ2-7; maybe TRBD1 (7 bases). Germline assignment: CDR1 SGHRS and CDR2 YFSETQ. V lost 0 bases, J lost 6 bases, and 13 bases lay in between. The CDR3 extends over 14 amino acids. CDR3 coding DNA: TGCGCCAGCAGCTTGGACAGGGGAGGTCTCGAGCAGTACTTC. Translation gives CASSLDRGGLEQYF.

The chain has TRBV5-4 and TRBJ2-1, with no clear D. V shed 1 base and J shed 4 bases, with 9 bases lying between them. This CDR3 has 14 amino acids. Germline CDR1 and CDR2: SGHNT and YYREEE (reference sequence). Written as DNA, the CDR3 is TGTGCCAGCAGCTTGTTTACAGCTTACAATGAGCAGTTCTTC. Protein sequence: CASSLFTAYNEQFF.

The chain is built from TRBV5-1 and TRBJ2-4; 8 nucleotides line up with TRBD1. V trimming: 4 bases; J trimming: 6 bases; junction bases outside the gene matches: 12. The CDR3 totals 16 residues. Germline CDR1 is SGHRS and CDR2 is YFSETQ. Here the CDR3 reads CASSPDRDPRGNIQYF. CDR3 nucleotide sequence: TGCGCCAGCAGCCCGGACAGGGACCCAAGGGGAAACATTCAGTACTTC.

The V and J genes are TRBV9 and TRBJ2-5; TRBD2 aligns across 7 bases. With 3 bases clipped from V and 5 bases from J, the junction kept 4 bases outside the gene matches. The CDR3 runs to 13 residues. From germline, CDR1 is SGDLS and CDR2 YYNGEE. This CDR3 is CASSAGGVETQYF. The CDR3 DNA reads as TGTGCCAGCAGCGCTGGGGGGGTCGAGACCCAGTACTTC.

This rearrangement joins TRBV23-1 to TRBJ1-5, with 7 bases lining up with TRBD1. TRBV23-1 has ORF status, its function being uncertain. The CDR3 length is 18 residues. V lost 0 bases and J lost 4; bases outside the gene matches: 12. The CDR3 DNA is TGCGCCAGCAGTCAATCCCACCAGGACAGGCAGGCTAATCAGCCCCAGCATTTT. Translation: CASSQSHQDRQANQPQHF.

This chain joins TRBV18 and TRBJ2-7, with 7 bases matching TRBD1. Germline V gene sequence: CDR1 KGHSH, CDR2 LQKENI. This CDR3 has 16 amino acids. The V and J ends lost 3 bases and 3 bases, in that order; junction bases with no gene match: 11. The CDR3 sequence is CASSPTLVDRSYEQYF. Here the CDR3 DNA reads TGTGCCAGCTCACCCACACTGGTGGACAGGAGCTACGAGCAGTACTTC. Full variable domain (outside the CDR3, taken from reference TRBV18 and TRBJ2-7): NAGVMQNPRHLVRRRGQEARLRCSPMKGHSHVYWYRQLPEEGLKFMVYLQKENIIDESGMPKERFSAEFPKEGPSILRIQQVVRGDSAAYFCASSPTLVDRSYEQYFGPGTRLTVT.

This clone occurred a few times. The gene calls are TRBV19 and TRBJ2-1; 12 bases agree with TRBD2. Germline CDR1 and CDR2: LNHDA and SQIVND (reference sequence). Trimming removed 5 bases from V and 7 bases from J; junction bases left unmatched: 6. There are 15 residues in the CDR3. The CDR3 DNA follows: TGTGCCAGTAGTGTAACCGGGACTAGCGGGAATGAGCAGTTCTTC. Translated: CASSVTGTSGNEQFF.

This clone came up once. The rearrangement joins TRBV24-1 to TRBJ1-5; the D gene is possibly TRBD1 (5 bases). This CDR3 comprises 13 residues. The V gene lost 6 bases and the J gene lost 8 bases, with 13 bases spanning the gap. Germline V gene sequence: CDR1 KGHDR, CDR2 SFDVKD. The CDR3: CATSSGWGEPQHF. CDR3 sequence (DNA): TGTGCCACCAGTTCCGGGTGGGGGGAGCCCCAGCATTTT.

The chain carries TRBV27 and TRBJ2-7; 7 bases agree with TRBD1. The CDR3 is 13 amino acids. In germline, CDR1 is MNHEY, CDR2 SMNVEV (reference sequence). Losses at the gene ends were 3 bases for V and 2 bases for J; bases not matched to a gene: 1. The DNA of the CDR3 is TGTGCCAGCAGTTTGCAGGGGGCCTACGAGCAGTACTTC. Residues: CASSLQGAYEQYF.

The chain uses TRBV20-1 and TRBJ1-1, with 11 bases that match TRBD1. With 3 bases clipped from V and 4 bases from J, the junction kept 10 bases outside the gene matches. Germline CDR1 and CDR2: DFQATT and SNEGSKA (reference sequence). The CDR3 has 16 amino acids. The chain's CDR3 is CSASTIFGQGATEAFF. As DNA, the CDR3 is TGCAGTGCTAGTACCATATTCGGACAGGGGGCCACTGAAGCTTTCTTT.

CDR3 sequence: CASSAPGQGREKLFF. DNA for the CDR3: TGTGCCAGCAGCGCTCCGGGACAGGGTAGAGAAAAACTGTTTTTT. The gene calls are TRBV9 and TRBJ1-4; 9 nucleotides match TRBD1. The CDR3 loop spans 15 amino acids. The V gene end was trimmed by 3 bases and the J gene end by 8 bases; junction bases not matched to a gene: 8. Germline V gene sequence: CDR1 SGDLS, CDR2 YYNGEE.

This clone has a single count. V is TRBV6-6 and J is TRBJ1-2; 7 bases match TRBD1. Germline trimming cut 7 bases from V and 4 bases from J; bases unmatched to any gene: 6. CDR1 is MNHNY and CDR2 is SVGAGI in the germline V gene (reference sequence). There are 13 residues in the CDR3. In DNA, the CDR3 is TGTGCCAGCAATCTAGACAGGGTCTATGGCTACACCTTC. It codes for CASNLDRVYGYTF.

The chain combines TRBV19 with TRBJ1-1; D possibly corresponds to TRBD1 (5 bases). From germline, CDR1 is LNHDA and CDR2 SQIVND (reference sequence). Trimming stripped 3 bases from V and 5 bases from J, with 16 bases between. The CDR3 consists of 15 residues. The CDR3 reads CASSISEAGWTEAFF. CDR3 nucleotides: TGTGCCAGTAGTATCTCTGAGGCAGGGTGGACTGAAGCTTTCTTT.

This clone appeared many times. The chain carries TRBV18 and TRBJ1-5; 8 bases are a match to TRBD1. V lost 2 bases to trimming and J lost 2 bases; unmatched junction nucleotides: 8. The CDR3 has 17 residues. Germline V gene sequence: CDR1 KGHSH, CDR2 LQKENI. The CDR3 reads CASSPSNPGQGNQPQHF. CDR3 sequence (DNA): TGTGCCAGCTCACCATCTAATCCGGGACAGGGCAATCAGCCCCAGCATTTT.

This chain joins TRBV12-3 or TRBV12-4 and TRBJ2-4, with a weak D call TRBD2 (6 bases). The CDR3 sequence is 12 residues long. V lost 5 bases and J 7 bases, leaving 9 bases between the germline ends. CDR3 region: CASSPRGNIQYF. CDR3 bases: TGTGCCAGCAGTCCGCGGGGTAACATTCAGTACTTC.